Following are 27 T cell receptor beta chains from one sample sequenced in a study of cytomegalovirus exposure and HLA in healthy donors. 60 Vbeta and 13 Jbeta primers were used in PCR. Data came from immunoSEQ multiplex PCR; TCRdb stores just in-frame clones and leaves some out. The sample carries around 100,000 clones, 76% recorded once. The sample consisted of PBMCs. Receptor source: a woman between 18 and 29 years old in good health and CMV-seropositive.

J is TRBJ2-7 and V is TRBV5-1; 8 bases agree with TRBD1. After removal of 4 bases from V and 4 bases from J, the junction contained 7 bases not matched to a gene. The V gene's germline CDR1 is SGHRS and CDR2 YFSETQ. This CDR3 region has 14 residues. CDR3 DNA: TGCGCCAGCAGCCCCCTAACAGGGGGTTACGAGCAGTACTTC. Protein product: CASSPLTGGYEQYF.

The chain couples TRBV5-1 to TRBJ1-1; TRBD1 aligns across 11 bases. This CDR3 has 17 amino acids. The germline V gene encodes CDR1 SGHRS and CDR2 YFSETQ. Trimming cost V 5 bases and J 1 base; bases outside gene matches: 10. CDR3 loop: CASRFGTGGYQNTEAFF. The DNA of the CDR3 is TGCGCCAGCAGATTTGGGACAGGGGGATATCAGAACACTGAAGCTTTCTTT.

This clone has a single count. This chain links TRBV6-5 with TRBJ2-7; 7 bases agree with TRBD1. Germline V CDR1 and CDR2: MNHEY, SVGAGI. The CDR3 runs 15 residues. J gave up 6 bases and V 7 bases, and 15 bases lay outside the gene matches. The CDR3 DNA sequence: TGTGCCAGCAAACACCTCAGGGGGAATAAGCGCGAGCAGTACTTC. This gives the protein CASKHLRGNKREQYF.

This clone was counted between two and nine times. A junction boundary mismatches the germline segment, possibly from a read error. The V gene is TRBV7-8, the J gene TRBJ1-1; 7 positions agree with TRBD1. The CDR3 covers 12 residues. CDR1 SGHVS and CDR2 FQNEAQ come from the germline V gene. In DNA, the CDR3 is TGTGCCAGCAGCTTAATTTCGAGACAGGGAACCTTT. This sequence encodes CASSLISRQGTF.

The chain joins TRBV6-4 to TRBJ2-1; 7 bases align to TRBD2. CDR3 length equals 14 residues. Germline-derived CDR1 and CDR2 are MRHNA and SNTAGT. J lost 5 bases, V lost 2 bases, and 3 bases had no gene match. This CDR3 reads CASSDGGGHNEQFF. The CDR3 nucleotides are TGTGCCAGCAGTGACGGCGGGGGACACAATGAGCAGTTCTTC.

The V gene is TRBV29-1, the J gene TRBJ1-1, with TRBD1 matching over 7 bases. Trimming took 6 bases from V and 4 from J; bases not matched to a gene: 5. The germline V gene has CDR1 SQVTM and CDR2 ANQGSEA. The CDR3 contains 12 residues. The CDR3 spells CSVKQGTTEAFF. Written as DNA, the CDR3 is TGCAGCGTAAAACAGGGGACCACTGAAGCTTTCTTT.

This clone showed up just a few times. The rearrangement joins TRBV6-1 to TRBJ1-1, with D maybe TRBD1 (6 bases). Germline lookup yields CDR1 MNHNS and CDR2 SASEGT. CDR3 length: 15 residues. V lost 7 bases and J 1 base, leaving 16 bases between the germline ends. The CDR3 region has the DNA TGTGCCAGCACCCCCCAGGGGCTTTCGAACACTGAAGCTTTCTTT. Amino acid sequence: CASTPQGLSNTEAFF.

The rearrangement uses TRBV2 and TRBJ2-6; 10 nucleotides agree with TRBD2. The CDR3 covers 19 residues. V trimming: 6 bases; J trimming: 0 bases; junction bases outside the gene matches: 11. The germline V gene has CDR1 SNHLY and CDR2 FYNNEI. Here the CDR3 reads CASRIGPSGGSSGANVLTF. The CDR3 region has the DNA TGTGCCAGCAGAATTGGGCCTAGCGGGGGTAGCTCTGGGGCCAACGTCCTGACTTTC.

The chain joins TRBV2 to TRBJ2-7, with 14 bases that match TRBD2. CDR1 and CDR2 from the germline V gene are SNHLY and FYNNEI. The CDR3 contains 14 residues. After removal of 6 bases from V and 6 bases from J, the junction contained 4 bases not matched to a gene. In DNA form, the CDR3 reads TGTGCCAGCAGGGGGACTAGCGGGGGCTTCGAGCAGTACTTC. Its translation is CASRGTSGGFEQYF.

V and J are TRBV5-1 and TRBJ2-7; D is possibly TRBD2 (6 bases). The germline V and J ends were trimmed by 0 bases and 3 bases, with 10 bases remaining between them. Germline values: CDR1 SGHRS, CDR2 YFSETQ. This CDR3 has 14 residues. CDR3 in amino acids: CASSLGASDYEQYF. The CDR3 DNA sequence: TGCGCCAGCAGCTTGGGGGCTAGCGACTACGAGCAGTACTTC.

The chain has TRBV7-9 and TRBJ2-7, with a weak D call TRBD1 (6 bases). V lost 3 bases, J lost 2 bases, and 17 bases lay in between. The germline CDR1 and CDR2 sequences are SEHNR and FQNEAQ (reference sequence). The CDR3 sequence is 16 residues long. CDR3 residues: CASSFSRVDSTYEQYF. The CDR3 nucleotides read TGTGCCAGCAGCTTTTCCCGAGTGGACAGCACCTACGAGCAGTACTTC.

The gene calls are TRBV9 and TRBJ2-7; 9 positions agree with TRBD1. Trimming at V came to 0 bases and at J to 5 bases, leaving 3 bases not matched to a gene. Per germline, CDR1 SGDLS and CDR2 YYNGEE. The CDR3 has 14 residues. CDR3: CASSVEGQGDEQYF. The CDR3 coding sequence is TGTGCCAGCAGCGTAGAGGGACAGGGCGACGAGCAGTACTTC.

This clone was detected only a few times. V is TRBV5-6 and J is TRBJ2-5; the match to TRBD2 covers 9 bases. CDR3 length: 16 residues. Losses at the gene ends were 4 bases for V and 5 bases for J; bases not matched to a gene: 12. Germline CDR1 reads SGHDT; CDR2 reads YYEEEE. The CDR3 nucleotides read TGTGCCAGCAGCGCTCCGGGACTAGCTTCCGGGGAGACCCAGTACTTC. Translating it yields CASSAPGLASGETQYF.

The chain couples TRBV5-1 to TRBJ1-4; tentative D call: TRBD1 (5 bases). V was clipped by 7 bases and J by 3 bases, with 19 bases between them. Germline V gives CDR1 SGHRS, CDR2 YFSETQ. The CDR3 loop spans 16 amino acids. The CDR3 sequence is CASSPGAGPANEKLFF. The CDR3 coding sequence is TGCGCCAGCTCCCCGGGAGCGGGGCCCGCTAATGAAAAACTGTTTTTT.

The chain employs TRBV7-2 and TRBJ1-2; D not resolved. The germline gives CDR1 SGHTA, CDR2 FQGNSA. The CDR3 extends over 15 amino acids. V shed 4 bases and J shed 5 bases, with 17 bases lying between them. DNA of the CDR3: TGTGCCAGCAGCTCCTATCCCGGGAGCACTTATGGCTACACCTTC. This gives the protein CASSSYPGSTYGYTF.

This CDR3 reads CSVSRDQETQYF. DNA for the CDR3: TGCAGCGTTAGCAGGGACCAAGAGACCCAGTACTTC. This chain uses TRBV29-1 with TRBJ2-5; weak D call: TRBD1 (5 bases). Germline V lookup: CDR1 SQVTM, CDR2 ANQGSEA. Trimming removed 5 bases at V and 0 bases at J, with 7 bases between. The CDR3 loop spans 12 amino acids.

V usage is TRBV5-1 and J usage is TRBJ2-7, with TRBD2 identical over 8 bases. The V gene end was trimmed by 1 base and the J gene end by 5 bases; junction bases not matched to a gene: 11. This CDR3 is built from 16 residues. Germline V gene data show CDR1 as SGHRS and CDR2 as YFSETQ. In DNA form, the CDR3 reads TGCGCCAGCAGCTTGCGGGGAGCGGGAGTCCGCAACGAGCAGTACTTC. This translates into CASSLRGAGVRNEQYF.

The chain recombines TRBV28 with TRBJ2-2; D not resolved. Germline V gene data show CDR1 as MDHEN and CDR2 as SYDVKM. The CDR3 loop spans 14 amino acids. V lost 6 bases and J lost 1, with 9 bases in between. This CDR3 reads CASRPAGNTGELFF. The CDR3 coding sequence is TGTGCCAGCAGGCCCGCAGGGAACACCGGGGAGCTGTTTTTT.

The chain joins TRBV29-1 to TRBJ1-2; D is perhaps TRBD1 (5 bases). Between the trimmed V and J ends, which lost 5 bases and 0 bases, there was a span of 16 bases. Germline CDR1 reads SQVTM; CDR2 reads ANQGSEA. The CDR3 is 15 residues long. CDR3 sequence reads: CSVRAPGVSNYGYTF. The DNA for the CDR3 is TGCAGCGTTAGGGCGCCGGGGGTCTCTAACTATGGCTACACCTTC.

The J gene is TRBJ2-1, the V gene TRBV7-9; possibly TRBD2 for D (5 bases). The CDR3 is 13 amino acids. The V gene lost 7 bases and the J gene lost 7 bases, with 14 bases spanning the gap. CDR1 is SEHNR and CDR2 is FQNEAQ in the germline V gene (reference sequence). The CDR3 sequence is CASTPLVGNEQFF. CDR3 DNA sequence: TGTGCCAGCACACCACTAGTGGGGAATGAGCAGTTCTTC.

This clone was seen a few times. The V call is TRBV6-5, the J call TRBJ1-1, with 10 bases identical to TRBD1. V was pared by 8 bases and J by 4 bases, with 10 bases of the junction left unmatched. CDR3 length: 15 residues. Per the germline V gene, CDR1 is MNHEY and CDR2 is SVGAGI. The CDR3 reads CASFGTGALLTEAFF. In DNA form, the CDR3 reads TGTGCCAGCTTCGGGACAGGGGCTTTGCTCACTGAAGCTTTCTTT.

This clone was counted a single time. The chain has TRBV11-2 and TRBJ2-2; the D is unclear. This CDR3 has 17 amino acids. The V and J ends lost 5 bases and 5 bases respectively, with 21 bases between them. The germline gives CDR1 SGHAT, CDR2 FQNNGV. CDR3 amino acids: CASSKTSSLYLTGELFF. CDR3 DNA: TGTGCCAGCAGCAAAACCTCCTCACTATACTTGACCGGGGAGCTGTTTTTT.

The V call is TRBV5-8, the J call TRBJ2-5; the match to TRBD1 covers 8 bases. This CDR3 has 15 amino acids. CDR1 and CDR2 (germline): SGHTS, YDEGEE. V lost 4 bases and J lost 2; bases outside the gene matches: 7. The CDR3 protein is CASSQGRDRQETQYF. The CDR3 DNA follows: TGTGCCAGCAGCCAGGGGCGGGACAGGCAAGAGACCCAGTACTTC.

This chain joins TRBV7-9 and TRBJ2-5; tentatively, D is TRBD2 (7 bases). The CDR3 sequence is 17 residues long. CDR1 and CDR2 (germline): SEHNR, FQNEAQ (reference sequence). V gave up 7 bases and J gave up 5 bases, with 26 bases separating them. CDR3 loop: CASNQGWEGTPGETQYF. CDR3 DNA: TGTGCCAGCAACCAGGGGTGGGAGGGCACCCCCGGGGAGACCCAGTACTTC.

In its sample, this clone was seen once. In DNA form, the CDR3 reads TGTGCCAGCAGCTTACTGGGGACTCGCACCGGGGAGCTGTTTTTT. Protein: CASSLLGTRTGELFF. The chain carries TRBV7-8 and TRBJ2-2, with D maybe TRBD2 (6 bases). The V and J ends lost 2 bases and 4 bases respectively, with 11 bases between them. Per germline, CDR1 SGHVS and CDR2 FQNEAQ. The CDR3 has 15 residues.

This chain connects TRBV4-3 to TRBJ2-1; TRBD2 agrees at 10 bases. Unmatched junction bases numbered 11, after V lost 0 bases and J lost 9 bases. CDR3 length equals 17 residues. CDR1 is LGHNA, CDR2 YSLEER, per germline. CDR3 sequence reads: CASSQDWSGRAVGEQFF. CDR3 sequence (DNA): TGCGCCAGCAGCCAAGATTGGAGCGGGAGGGCCGTGGGTGAGCAGTTCTTC.

The rearrangement joins TRBV28 to TRBJ2-4; no reliable D call. From germline, CDR1 is MDHEN and CDR2 SYDVKM. Trimming took off 8 bases at V and 0 bases at J, with 8 bases between the two ends. This CDR3 is built from 13 residues. CDR3 nucleotide sequence: TGTGCCAGCGGCACCCTAGCCAAAAACATTCAGTACTTC. Its protein is CASGTLAKNIQYF.